The T cell receptor (beta chain) described here comes from a study of blood T cell repertoires in COVID-19. Overall study context: Samples taken during acute and convalescent COVID-19 were collected in the United States, Italy and Spain. Sources were T cells, B-cell-depleted T cells, or PBMCs; the material itself was cDNA or gDNA.

The V end lost 6 bases, the J end lost 2 bases, and 13 bases lay between the germline ends. The CDR3 totals 14 residues. The V gene's germline CDR1 is MNHEY and CDR2 SVGEGT. The data were produced by immunoSEQ multiplex PCR, yet TCRdb's version contains in-frame clones alone and is incomplete. This table holds 40,000 to 55,000 clones, 88% found once. This receptor was identified in a human donor in a cohort sampled during active COVID-19. This sequence joins TRBV6-2 or TRBV6-3 and TRBJ1-2; weak D call: TRBD1 (6 bases). The specimen sequenced was peripheral blood. CDR3 protein: CASSLLTGNYGYTF. CDR3 nucleotide sequence: TGTGCCAGCAGCCTCCTGACAGGAAACTATGGCTACACCTTC.